The 28 T cell receptor beta chains in this list originate from one sample, sequenced in a study of cytomegalovirus exposure and HLA in healthy donors. Sequencing used immunoSEQ multiplex PCR; TCRdb keeps in-frame clones, though not all of them. The sample holds roughly 240,000 clones, 85% to 90% seen once. Sequencing was carried out using PBMCs. The receptors were gathered from a man in his late teens or twenties in good health and CMV-seronegative.

The rearrangement uses TRBV6-6 and TRBJ2-3, with D uncertain. The CDR3 is 13 residues long. Germline CDR1 and CDR2: MNHNY and SVGAGI (reference sequence). V was cut by 6 bases and J by 4 bases, with 11 bases left in between. The CDR3 region is CASRTRNADTQYF. The CDR3, as DNA: TGTGCCAGCAGAACAAGAAATGCAGATACGCAGTATTTT.

The chain recombines TRBV7-2 with TRBJ2-5; 11 bases line up with TRBD1. CDR3 length: 15 residues. CDR1 is SGHTA and CDR2 is FQGNSA in the germline V gene. V shed 5 bases and J 5 bases; nucleotides not matched to a gene: 7. The DNA for the CDR3 is TGTGCCAGCAGCCCCAGGACAGGGGGCGGTGAGACCCAGTACTTC. It specifies CASSPRTGGGETQYF.

The chain is built from TRBV28 and TRBJ1-5; the D gene is possibly TRBD1 (5 bases). Trimming cost V 5 bases and J 5 bases, with 10 bases left between them. In germline, CDR1 is MDHEN, CDR2 SYDVKM. The length of the CDR3 is 13 residues. The CDR3 bases are TGTGCCAGCAGTAGGACAATATATCAGCCCCAGCATTTT. Amino acids: CASSRTIYQPQHF.

For the CDR3, the DNA is TGTGCCAGCAGCTTAGTAACCGGGACAGGAGCCTACGAGCAGTACTTC. The encoded protein is CASSLVTGTGAYEQYF. The chain carries TRBV7-9 and TRBJ2-7, with 8 positions matching TRBD1. The CDR3 has 16 amino acids. CDR1 is SEHNR, CDR2 FQNEAQ, per germline (reference sequence). J was trimmed by 2 bases and V by 1 base; bases with no gene match: 7. Full variable domain (rest looked up from reference TRBV7-9 and TRBJ2-7): DTGVSQNPRHKITKRGQNVTFRCDPISEHNRLYWYRQTLGQGPEFLTYFQNEAQLEKSRLLSDRFSAERPKGSFSTLEIQRTEQGDSAMYLCASSLVTGTGAYEQYFGPGTRLTVT.

The V gene is TRBV19, the J gene TRBJ2-1; 10 bases align to TRBD2. Germline CDR1 reads LNHDA; CDR2 reads SQIVND (reference sequence). The CDR3 loop spans 15 amino acids. The V and J ends lost 7 bases and 7 bases, in that order; junction bases with no gene match: 10. In DNA form, the CDR3 reads TGTGCCAGTAAAGACCCTCGAGCGGGGGGGAATGAGCAGTTCTTC. It is translated as CASKDPRAGGNEQFF.

The chain joins TRBV6-5 to TRBJ1-5; maybe TRBD1 (6 bases). Germline assignment: CDR1 MNHEY and CDR2 SVGAGI. CDR3 length: 15 amino acids. V shed 3 bases and J shed 2 bases, with 11 bases lying between them. The CDR3 DNA reads TGTGCCAGCAGTTATGAGGGGGGGCGCAATCAGCCCCAGCATTTT. Amino acids: CASSYEGGRNQPQHF.

The chain uses TRBV18 and TRBJ1-1; no definite D call. The CDR3 has 15 amino acids. Germline V CDR1 and CDR2: KGHSH, LQKENI. Trimming pared 3 bases from V and 1 base from J, leaving 12 bases between. CDR3: CASSPSGTRNTEAFF. Written as DNA, the CDR3 is TGTGCCAGCTCACCTAGCGGCACAAGGAACACTGAAGCTTTCTTT. The full variable domain, in which reference TRBV18 and TRBJ1-1 provide the parts outside the CDR3, is NAGVMQNPRHLVRRRGQEARLRCSPMKGHSHVYWYRQLPEEGLKFMVYLQKENIIDESGMPKERFSAEFPKEGPSILRIQQVVRGDSAAYFCASSPSGTRNTEAFFGQGTRLTVV.

With regard to this clone: This specimen includes other DNA sequences encoding the same CDR3. The chain carries TRBV25-1 and TRBJ2-6; D unclear. The CDR3 consists of 13 residues. CDR1 is MGHDK, CDR2 SYGVNS, per germline. V lost 4 bases and J 2 bases, leaving 3 bases between the germline ends. CDR3 nucleotides: TGTGCCAGCAGTGTAGCTGGGGCCAACGTCCTGACTTTC. Translating it yields CASSVAGANVLTF.

The chain recombines TRBV28 with TRBJ1-2; perhaps TRBD1 as D (6 bases). The V gene's germline CDR1 is MDHEN and CDR2 SYDVKM. Trimming removed 4 bases from V and 8 bases from J, with 8 bases in between. The CDR3 covers 11 residues. The CDR3 here is CASSWGPGYTF. The CDR3 region has the DNA TGTGCCAGCAGTTGGGGGCCCGGCTACACCTTC.

The V and J genes are TRBV14 and TRBJ2-7; a weak D match, TRBD1 (5 bases). The CDR3 has 15 residues. V lost 1 base and J lost 2, with 12 bases in between. The germline gives CDR1 SGHDN, CDR2 FVKESK. In DNA form, the CDR3 reads TGTGCCAGCAGCCAAGTATCAGGGTCGGCCTACGAGCAGTACTTC. Residues: CASSQVSGSAYEQYF.

The chain is built from TRBV28 and TRBJ2-5; a possible D gene is TRBD1 (5 bases). Germline lookup yields CDR1 MDHEN and CDR2 SYDVKM. The CDR3 loop spans 13 amino acids. The germline V and J ends were trimmed by 3 bases and 4 bases, with 9 bases remaining between them. CDR3 amino acids: CASSLKGVETQYF. CDR3 DNA sequence: TGTGCCAGCAGTTTGAAAGGGGTAGAGACCCAGTACTTC.

The J gene is TRBJ1-1, the V gene TRBV9; D remains ambiguous. The CDR3 is made up of 13 amino acids. Germline V gene sequence: CDR1 SGDLS, CDR2 YYNGEE. Between the trimmed V and J ends, which lost 0 bases and 1 base, there was a span of 4 bases. For the CDR3, the DNA is TGTGCCAGCAGCGTAGACGGGAACACTGAAGCTTTCTTT. Protein: CASSVDGNTEAFF.

The chain couples TRBV9 to TRBJ2-2, with D possibly TRBD1 on 5 matching bases. The CDR3 has 15 residues. The V gene's germline CDR1 is SGDLS and CDR2 YYNGEE. Trimming pared 2 bases from V and 6 bases from J, leaving 14 bases between. The CDR3 nucleotides read TGTGCCAGCAGCGTTGACACCCTAGGGGCCGGGGAGCTGTTTTTT. Translation gives CASSVDTLGAGELFF.

This chain uses TRBV29-1 with TRBJ2-7; no clear D. The V end lost 6 bases, the J end lost 1 base, and 13 bases lay between the germline ends. Germline V gene sequence: CDR1 SQVTM, CDR2 ANQGSEA. The CDR3 loop spans 13 amino acids. This CDR3 is CSVRLRNSYEQYF. The DNA of the CDR3 is TGCAGCGTCCGACTTAGGAATTCCTACGAGCAGTACTTC.

The chain carries TRBV27 and TRBJ2-1; D not certain. Between the trimmed V and J ends, which lost 6 bases and 3 bases, there was a span of 6 bases. This CDR3 comprises 12 residues. Germline CDR1 reads MNHEY; CDR2 reads SMNVEV (reference sequence). CDR3 sequence (DNA): TGTGCCAGCAGGACTCTCTACAATGAGCAGTTCTTC. Translated, it gives CASRTLYNEQFF.

This clone was recorded only once. The chain joins TRBV28 to TRBJ2-7; D is perhaps TRBD1 (6 bases). The V end lost 3 bases, the J end lost 5 bases, and 17 bases lay between the germline ends. CDR3 length equals 15 residues. Per the germline V gene, CDR1 is MDHEN and CDR2 is SYDVKM. In nucleotides, the CDR3 is TGTGCCAGCAGTTTTACCCGACAGGTTCTCGACGAGCAGTACTTC. Translating it yields CASSFTRQVLDEQYF.

The V call is TRBV4-1, the J call TRBJ2-7, with 8 bases matching TRBD2. This CDR3 comprises 17 residues. Germline-derived CDR1 and CDR2 are MGHRA and YSYEKL. With V trimmed by 0 bases and J by 2 bases, 9 bases remained unmatched. The chain's CDR3 is CASSQDKGRGGTYEQYF. The DNA for the CDR3 is TGCGCCAGCAGCCAAGATAAGGGACGGGGGGGGACCTACGAGCAGTACTTC.

V and J are TRBV6-5 and TRBJ2-7; tentative D call: TRBD1 (6 bases). V was cut by 6 bases and J by 5 bases, with 11 bases left in between. The CDR3 loop spans 12 amino acids. The germline V gene encodes CDR1 MNHEY and CDR2 SVGAGI. CDR3 sequence: CASSSYRDEQYF. The CDR3 DNA follows: TGTGCCAGCAGCTCGTACAGGGACGAGCAGTACTTC.

This chain joins TRBV7-9 and TRBJ2-1; 13 bases map to TRBD2. The V gene end was trimmed by 5 bases and the J gene end by 12 bases; junction bases not matched to a gene: 4. The CDR3 runs to 13 residues. Germline lookup yields CDR1 SEHNR and CDR2 FQNEAQ (reference sequence). Written as DNA, the CDR3 is TGTGCCAGCAGCGGGACTAGCGGGATCGTGCAGTTCTTC. It specifies CASSGTSGIVQFF. Drawing the rest from reference TRBV7-9 and TRBJ2-1, the complete variable domain is DTGVSQNPRHKITKRGQNVTFRCDPISEHNRLYWYRQTLGQGPEFLTYFQNEAQLEKSRLLSDRFSAERPKGSFSTLEIQRTEQGDSAMYLCASSGTSGIVQFFGPGTRLTVL.

The J gene is TRBJ2-7, the V gene TRBV2, with 7 bases fitting TRBD1. The CDR3 has 15 residues. Germline loops: CDR1 SNHLY, CDR2 FYNNEI. The V and J ends lost 3 bases and 4 bases, in that order; junction bases with no gene match: 9. Here the CDR3 DNA reads TGTGCCAGCAGTGACCCCCGGGACAGAGGATACGAGCAGTACTTC. It yields the protein CASSDPRDRGYEQYF.

The V gene is TRBV6-5, the J gene TRBJ1-3; D call uncertain. Germline CDR1 and CDR2: MNHEY and SVGAGI. CDR3 length: 15 residues. V was cut by 2 bases and J by 0 bases, with 8 bases left in between. CDR3 in amino acids: CASSYGHPSGNTIYF. Here the CDR3 DNA reads TGTGCCAGCAGTTACGGCCACCCCTCTGGAAACACCATATATTTT.

The chain employs TRBV2 and TRBJ2-1; the match to TRBD1 covers 9 bases. Germline assignment: CDR1 SNHLY and CDR2 FYNNEI. V dropped 5 bases and J dropped 1; count of bases not matched to a gene: 9. The CDR3 loop spans 17 amino acids. The CDR3 nucleotides are TGTGCCAGCAGTAAGGATATGGGGACAGGGTCCTACAATGAGCAGTTCTTC. Its translation: CASSKDMGTGSYNEQFF. Looking up the rest from reference TRBV2 and TRBJ2-1 gives the full variable domain: EPEVTQTPSHQVTQMGQEVILRCVPISNHLYFYWYRQILGQKVEFLVSFYNNEISEKSEIFDDQFSVERPDGSNFTLKIRSTKLEDSAMYFCASSKDMGTGSYNEQFFGPGTRLTVL.

The V and J genes are TRBV5-1 and TRBJ2-5, with 11 bases matching TRBD1. J was trimmed by 3 bases and V by 3 bases; bases with no gene match: 7. CDR1 and CDR2 (germline): SGHRS, YFSETQ. This CDR3 has 16 amino acids. This CDR3 is CASSSGTGGLEETQYF. In DNA, the CDR3 is TGCGCCAGCAGCTCCGGGACAGGGGGGCTCGAAGAGACCCAGTACTTC.

The V and J genes are TRBV7-2 and TRBJ2-1, with TRBD2 matching 11 bases. Per the germline V gene, CDR1 is SGHTA and CDR2 is FQGNSA. Trimming at V came to 6 bases and at J to 12 bases, leaving 4 bases not matched to a gene. The CDR3 extends over 12 amino acids. CDR3 sequence reads: CASRSTSGVQFF. CDR3 bases: TGTGCCAGCAGGTCGACTAGCGGGGTGCAGTTCTTC.

The genes are TRBV7-9 and TRBJ2-1, with D possibly TRBD2 on 6 matching bases. The CDR3 is 15 amino acids. The V end lost 4 bases, the J end lost 8 bases, and 18 bases lay between the germline ends. Germline CDR1 and CDR2: SEHNR and FQNEAQ (reference sequence). CDR3 region: CASSYSGIGEDEQFF. In nucleotides, the CDR3 is TGTGCCAGCAGCTATTCCGGGATTGGGGAGGATGAGCAGTTCTTC.

This chain joins TRBV9 and TRBJ2-3; TRBD2 agrees at 11 bases. The germline CDR1 and CDR2 sequences are SGDLS and YYNGEE. With 3 bases clipped from V and 4 bases from J, the junction kept 10 bases outside the gene matches. The CDR3 is 17 residues long. In nucleotides, the CDR3 is TGTGCCAGCAGCGCACCGGGACTAGCGGCAAGGGCAGATACGCAGTATTTT. This codes for CASSAPGLAARADTQYF.

The rearrangement uses TRBV28 and TRBJ2-7; 8 nucleotides align to TRBD2. CDR3 length equals 14 residues. V lost 3 bases, J lost 7 bases, and 8 bases stayed unmatched. Germline values: CDR1 MDHEN, CDR2 SYDVKM. Here the CDR3 reads CASSFSGGSREQYF. As DNA, the CDR3 is TGTGCCAGCAGTTTTTCGGGGGGGTCCAGGGAGCAGTACTTC.

The V call is TRBV5-6, the J call TRBJ1-2; D gene uncertain. The CDR3 totals 13 residues. Trimming took off 4 bases at V and 4 bases at J, with 11 bases between the two ends. The V gene's germline CDR1 is SGHDT and CDR2 YYEEEE. In DNA form, the CDR3 reads TGTGCCAGCAGCCCATCTAACAGCTATGGCTACACCTTC. Translation: CASSPSNSYGYTF.